The clone carrying this TCR beta chain was seen a handful of times. Germline V lookup: CDR1 SGHRS, CDR2 YFSETQ. This CDR3 has 15 residues. The germline V and J ends were trimmed by 3 bases and 8 bases, with 17 bases remaining between them. Full-length variable regions came from constant-region reverse primers plus semi-nested Nested Universal Primer A PCR. In TCRdb, the 5' RACE reads were re-called with MiXCR into one record per CDR3 protein. This table holds more than 45,000 distinct CDR3 sequences, around 26% found once. What was sequenced was tumor-infiltrating memory CD4+ T cells sorted from the breast tumor. Described subset: memory CD4+ T cells, CD4+CD45RO+CD25-. The genes are TRBV5-1 and TRBJ1-4; TRBD1 is a possible D gene (5 bases). The sequence was collected from a female donor with breast cancer. CDR3 region: CASSSGTHRNEKLFF. The DNA of the CDR3 is TGCGCCAGCAGCTCCGGGACTCACCGGAACGAAAAACTGTTTTTT.